The clone carrying this T cell receptor (beta chain) showed up just once. This specimen belongs to a study of blood T cell repertoires in COVID-19. Study summary: The analysed material was cDNA or gDNA that came from T cells, B-cell-depleted T cells, or PBMCs.

Using immunoSEQ multiplex PCR, the repertoire was profiled, and TCRdb retains in-frame clones only, with some absent. The table includes approximately 430,000 clones, about nine tenths detected once. The CDR3 consists of 15 residues. The TCR originated in a woman aged 30 to 39 with active or convalescent COVID-19. The V and J genes are TRBV21-1 and TRBJ2-7; TRBD1 is the table's D call and was not checked against the DNA. TRBV21-1 is a known pseudogene. What was sequenced was peripheral blood. The CDR3 spells CASSSRTGASYEQYF. CDR3 nucleotides: TGTGCCAGCAGCAGCAGGACAGGTGCTTCCTACGAGCAGTACTTC.